This is a list of T cell receptor beta chains from one sample in a study of Graves' ophthalmopathy and Graves' hyperthyroidism. MiXCR was run by TCRdb on the multiplex PCR reads, yielding one entry per CDR3 protein. Among under 250,000 distinct CDR3 sequences listed, about 22% were seen once. What was sequenced was peripheral blood. These receptors were collected from a woman aged 45-65 years with Graves' ophthalmopathy. Each CDR3 is given without its conserved first and last residue. A D gene is named only where the DNA matches it firmly.

D gene	CDR3 length	V gene	CDR3 protein
.	10	TRBV18	ASSGTSPEQY
.	12	TRBV19	ASRDPTRGETQY
.	10	TRBV29-1	SVGAGQETQY
TRBD2	14	TRBV24-1	ATSVPGLAGAETQY
.	8	TRBV20-1	SVTGNIQY
TRBD2	14	TRBV6-1	ASTPPGRGSLGEQY
.	12	TRBV6-5	ASSRGGQGGKLF
.	12	TRBV27	ASRPRTVNQPQH
.	13	TRBV29-1	SVCGRGGSNQPQH
.	12	TRBV19	ASSITGSGTEAF
TRBD1	13	TRBV28	ASSVTGTGGQGYT
.	10	TRBV5-1	ASFSPPGTQY
TRBD1	12	TRBV14	ASSQNTGGRGYT
.	11	TRBV10-3	AISTADNQPQH
.	13	TRBV5-1	ASSPGTSNNSPLH
TRBD2	12	TRBV4-2	ASSQPSGANEQY
TRBD2	12	TRBV9	ASTRTSFASEQY
.	12	TRBV6-5	ASSPGEVNTEAF
TRBD1	12	TRBV28	ASNPSTGGYEQY
TRBD1	15	TRBV28	ASSLWKGARGTGELF
.	13	TRBV20-1	SAPDPLGFNQPQH
TRBD1	12	TRBV2	ASSWTGRGQPQH
TRBD1	13	TRBV5-1	ASSSGQGGGQPQH
.	10	TRBV27	ATSTGPGRAF
TRBD1	11	TRBV2	ASYRGRNTEAF
.	11	TRBV12-3/TRBV12-4	ASMRDSDQPQH